This TCR beta chain was recovered during a study of blood T cell repertoires in acute mononucleosis (TCRdb year 2020). Study-level background: Convalescent samples, representing the memory response, were collected 5 to 8 months after the acute presentation. A mean blood EBV load of about 4.1 log10 genome copies per million B cells was observed during acute infection, and a mean blood EBV load of 2.6 was observed at convalescence.

For TCR profiling, total RNA from no fewer than 8,500 sorted tetramer+ CD8 T cells was reverse transcribed into cDNA. PCR amplification of CDR3 regions used primers annealing to V and J regions and added unique molecular identifiers so that templates could be tracked. TCRalpha and TCRbeta chains were profiled using the immunoSEQ platform, including its sequencing and error-correction standards. Per the authors' processing: Clonal copy numbers were corrected for sequencing and PCR errors, and IMGT conventions were followed to define CDR3s. Only productive rearrangements were analyzed, using immunoSEQ Analyzer versions 2.0 and 3.0, with gene-pairing frequencies processed further in Microsoft Excel. V-J pairings were visualized as Circos plots, and CDR3 motifs were found with MEME plus a custom motifSearch program. The OLGA algorithm was used to calculate the probability of generation of TCR sequences. Clonotypes found at both visits were termed persistent, clonotypes found only in the acute phase were termed nonpersistent, and clonotypes found only at convalescence were termed de novo. An amino acid clonotype used by more than one donor was defined as a public TCR. The immuneACCESS repertoire file appears here via TCRdb, limited to in-frame rearrangements. These files lack a portion of the clones; in checked studies, under half of the deficit traces to unresolved V genes, and the cause of the others is not known. V, J and clone size reflect that table, while D and trimming were determined from the DNA. This sample holds 1,500 to 2,000 clones; roughly 24% were observed only once. In total, the top ten clones hold 20% to 25% of the sample.

The time point label, read with the paper, signifies: convalescence about 6 months (5-8 months) after acute presentation (visit 7). Over the course of primary infection, this study followed CD8 T cell responses against two immunodominant EBV epitopes, BRLF1 109 (YVL-BR) and BMLF1 280 (GLC-BM). Primary EBV infection was indicated by a positive serum heterophile antibody test and EBV viral capsid antigen-specific IgM. Magnetic positive selection (MACS) was first used to enrich total CD8 T cells from PBMCs. A FACSAria III was used to sort live CD3+ CD8+ tetramer+ cells to over 85% purity. Cell sorting used a PE-conjugated tetramer carrying the BMLF1 280-288 peptide. After tetramer sorting, TCR repertoires of EBV epitope-specific CD8 T cells were deep-sequenced directly ex vivo at acute infection and at convalescence. The donors were a few individuals between roughly 18 and 30 years old who had clinical acute infectious mononucleosis and laboratory evidence of primary EBV infection. Heparinized peripheral blood was drawn at clinical presentation with mononucleosis symptoms and was drawn again about 6 months later. PBMCs were isolated by Ficoll-Paque density gradient centrifugation.

Results the study describes overall, beyond this receptor: Only roughly 8.1% of unique acute clonotypes persisted into convalescence, yet these made up most of the response; new diverse de novo clonotypes seemingly replaced the rest. Both chains appeared to be involved in GLC-BM selection, with public TCRbeta motifs on BV14-BJ2 and BV20-BJ1 together with a TCRalpha motif on AV5-AJ31. With only three donors in the cohort, group averages were based on very few individuals. Because only a fraction of each donor's blood was analyzed, sampling error might partly explain the low overlap between acute and convalescent clonotypes.

This clone showed up many times. Within one base of it there is no much larger clone, and no base qualities were kept. Trimming leaves V shorter by 6 bases and J shorter by 7 bases, with the junction holding 7 bases beyond the gene matches. CDR3 length: 15 amino acids, cysteine to phenylalanine. Only CDR3 DNA remains: 45 bases, in frame from the first base. According to the germline V gene, CDR1 reads MNHEY and CDR2 reads SVGAGI. Sequencing used EBV GLC epitope tetramer+ CD8+ T cells sorted from PBMCs, obtained during convalescence from infectious mononucleosis. What this sample's cell subset or site label stands for: CD8 T cells binding tetramer with EBV BMLF1 280-288 peptide (GLC-BM). The source is a woman under 30 with infectious mononucleosis caused by EBV. The rearrangement joined TRBV6-5 to TRBJ2-1, and 12 junction bases match TRBD2. The bases read TGTGCCAGCAGAAGACTAGCGGGAGCGTCAAATGAGCAGTTCTTC. This sequence encodes CASRRLAGASNEQFF.